This paragraph reports one T cell receptor (beta chain). What it recognizes is unknown. The sample originates from a study of T cell clonotyping in hematopoietic cell transplantation. The CDR3 sequence is 14 residues long. Looked up from germline, CDR1 is GTSNPN and CDR2 is SVGIG (reference sequence). The V and J ends lost 0 bases and 5 bases respectively, with 11 bases between them. Profiled with immunoSEQ multiplex PCR; TCRdb holds only in-frame clones, not every one. Among around 12,000 clones listed, about 72% were seen once. Study-level results: At the given depth, recipient repertoires were over 95% de novo clonotypes. Graft donor and pretransplant recipient Inverse Simpson Index values predicted broader posttransplant TCR diversity. Pathologically expanded recipient clonotypes increased progressively from day 30 to day 180 as diversity fell.

The chain combines TRBV30 with TRBJ1-3; TRBD1 is a possible D gene (5 bases). The sequence came from a male patient aged 55 to 69 who had an allogeneic stem cell transplant from an unrelated donor, so the T cells may come from the graft donor. Some clones in this sample may be carry-over from other donors' samples. This specimen consisted of peripheral blood mononuclear cells, obtained 180 days after allogeneic stem cell transplant. CDR3 nucleotides: TGTGCCTGGAGTGTACGGGCAGGGAGAAACACCATATATTTT. Translating it yields CAWSVRAGRNTIYF.